This TCR beta chain emerged from a study of T-cell reconstitution after alpha-beta-depleted transplantation in children. Construction of the TCRbeta library involved unique molecular identifiers. TCRdb re-called the PCR reads through MiXCR, storing one row per CDR3 protein. This repertoire shows approximately 82,000 distinct CDR3 sequences, 18% found once; its top ten account for roughly half. This clonotype originated in a male patient between 2 and 15 years old who had a stem cell transplant for acute lymphoblastic leukemia, so the T cells may come from the graft donor. This specimen was PBMCs, mostly from graft donor cells, taken 360 days after TCRalphabeta/CD19-depleted stem cell transplant.

CDR3 nucleotide sequence: TGCGCCAGCAGCTCGAATGGGGGCACTGAAGCTTTCTTT. Translating it yields CASSSNGGTEAFF. This sequence joins TRBV5-1 and TRBJ1-1; D possibly corresponds to TRBD1 (5 bases). CDR1 is SGHRS and CDR2 is YFSETQ in the germline V gene. Trimming took 3 bases from V and 4 from J, leaving 10 bases between them. The CDR3 contains 13 residues. Supplemented by reference TRBV5-1 and TRBJ1-1, the full variable domain reads KAGVTQTPRYLIKTRGQQVTLSCSPISGHRSVSWYQQTPGQGLQFLFEYFSETQRNKGNFPGRFSGRQFSNSRSEMNVSTLELGDSALYLCASSSNGGTEAFFGQGTRLTVV.